These 5 T cell receptor beta chains came from one sample sequenced in a study of tumor-infiltrating lymphocytes in localized non-small cell lung cancer. Libraries were prepared by immunoSEQ multiplex PCR; TCRdb keeps only in-frame clonotypes and omits some of them. The table includes some 30,000 clones, approximately 85% detected once. The specimen was lung tumor tissue. These receptors all come from a human donor with non-small cell lung cancer.

The gene calls are TRBV4-3 and TRBJ2-3; D is uncertain. Trimming removed 0 bases at V and 3 bases at J, with 13 bases between. Germline V gene lookup returns CDR1 LGHNA and CDR2 YSLEER. The length of the CDR3 is 16 residues. CDR3 sequence: CASSQESGLGTDTQYF. Written as DNA, the CDR3 is TGCGCCAGCAGCCAAGAATCGGGTTTAGGGACAGATACGCAGTATTTT.

The rearrangement joins TRBV4-1 to TRBJ1-2; D may be TRBD1 (5 bases). Germline V gene data show CDR1 as MGHRA and CDR2 as YSYEKL. The length of the CDR3 is 13 residues. Trimming took off 4 bases at V and 1 base at J, with 7 bases between the two ends. This CDR3 is CASSLQVNYGYTF. Written as DNA, the CDR3 is TGCGCCAGCAGCCTACAGGTTAACTATGGCTACACCTTC.

V usage is TRBV6-1 and J usage is TRBJ1-6, with D tentatively TRBD1 (5 bases). CDR1 is MNHNS, CDR2 SASEGT, per germline. The CDR3 consists of 14 residues. The germline V and J ends were trimmed by 4 bases and 6 bases, with 10 bases remaining between them. CDR3 sequence: CASSGGTSNSPLHF. CDR3 nucleotides: TGTGCCAGCAGTGGGGGGACTTCTAATTCACCCCTCCACTTT.

The V and J genes are TRBV28 and TRBJ2-1; D uncertain. The germline V gene has CDR1 MDHEN and CDR2 SYDVKM. Trimming took off 8 bases at V and 1 base at J, with 9 bases between the two ends. The CDR3 loop spans 13 amino acids. CDR3 loop: CASYSLSYNEQFF. CDR3 nucleotides: TGTGCCAGCTACAGTCTATCCTACAATGAGCAGTTCTTC.

The rearrangement links TRBV28 to TRBJ2-2; maybe TRBD2 (6 bases). Trimming took 4 bases from V and 7 from J, leaving 16 bases between them. Per germline, CDR1 MDHEN and CDR2 SYDVKM. This CDR3 comprises 15 residues. CDR3 protein: CASSSGGRRVGELFF. CDR3 bases: TGTGCCAGCAGTTCCGGGGGTCGTAGGGTCGGGGAGCTGTTTTTT.